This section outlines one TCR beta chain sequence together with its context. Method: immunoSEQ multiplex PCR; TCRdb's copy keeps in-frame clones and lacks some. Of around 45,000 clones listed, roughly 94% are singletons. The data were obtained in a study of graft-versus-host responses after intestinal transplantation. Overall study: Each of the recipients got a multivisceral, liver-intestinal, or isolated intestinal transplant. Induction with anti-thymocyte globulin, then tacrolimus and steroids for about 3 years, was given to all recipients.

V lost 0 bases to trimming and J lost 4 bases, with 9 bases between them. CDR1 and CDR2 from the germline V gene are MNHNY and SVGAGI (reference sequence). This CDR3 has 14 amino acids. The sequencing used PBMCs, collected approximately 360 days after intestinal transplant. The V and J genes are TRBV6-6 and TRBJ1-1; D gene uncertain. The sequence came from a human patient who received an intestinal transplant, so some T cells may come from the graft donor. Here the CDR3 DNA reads TGTGCCAGCAGTTACTCGAAAGGGAGCACTGAAGCTTTCTTT. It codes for CASSYSKGSTEAFF.